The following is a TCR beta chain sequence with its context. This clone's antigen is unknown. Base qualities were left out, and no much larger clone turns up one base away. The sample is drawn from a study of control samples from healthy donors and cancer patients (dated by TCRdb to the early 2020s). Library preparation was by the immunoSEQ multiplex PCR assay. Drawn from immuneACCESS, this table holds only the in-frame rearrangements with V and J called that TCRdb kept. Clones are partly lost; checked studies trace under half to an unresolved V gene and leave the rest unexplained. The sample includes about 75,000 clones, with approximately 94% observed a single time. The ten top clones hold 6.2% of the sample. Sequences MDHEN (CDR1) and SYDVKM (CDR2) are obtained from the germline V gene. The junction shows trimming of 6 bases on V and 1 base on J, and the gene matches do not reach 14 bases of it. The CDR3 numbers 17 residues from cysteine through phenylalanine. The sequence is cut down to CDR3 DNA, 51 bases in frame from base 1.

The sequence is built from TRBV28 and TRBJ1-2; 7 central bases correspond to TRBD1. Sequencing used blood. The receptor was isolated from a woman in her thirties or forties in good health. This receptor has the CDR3 CASSLKLGTVDNYGYTF. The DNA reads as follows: TGTGCCAGCAGCCTGAAACTCGGGACAGTTGATAACTATGGCTACACCTTC.